Below, 21 T cell receptor beta chains from the same sample are listed, as sequenced in a study of T cell responses to AZD1222 COVID-19 vaccine. Here immunoSEQ multiplex PCR was the method, and the copy in TCRdb shows in-frame clones only, minus some. Of 150,000 or so clones in the sample, roughly 92% are singletons; the top ten hold roughly 5.6%. The material was peripheral blood, obtained 28 days after the second AZD1222 dose. Every receptor here comes from an adult who received the AZD1222 COVID-19 vaccine.

The chain carries TRBV6-4 and TRBJ1-1; 9 nucleotides line up with TRBD1. This CDR3 spans 14 amino acids. Trimming cost V 6 bases and J 4 bases; bases outside gene matches: 6. The germline V gene encodes CDR1 MRHNA and CDR2 SNTAGT. The chain's CDR3 is CASRHTGGATEAFF. CDR3 coding DNA: TGTGCCAGCAGACACACAGGGGGCGCCACTGAAGCTTTCTTT.

The chain couples TRBV4-2 to TRBJ1-5; D gene uncertain. Trimming stripped 3 bases from V and 0 bases from J, with 9 bases between. From germline, CDR1 is LGHNA and CDR2 YNFKEQ. CDR3 size: 15 residues. CDR3 protein: CASSHVGNSNQPQHF. The CDR3 DNA reads as TGTGCCAGCAGCCACGTCGGCAATAGCAATCAGCCCCAGCATTTT.

This chain connects TRBV2 to TRBJ2-7; maybe TRBD1 (6 bases). In germline, CDR1 is SNHLY, CDR2 FYNNEI. The CDR3 loop spans 14 amino acids. The germline V and J ends were trimmed by 4 bases and 5 bases, with 15 bases remaining between them. This chain's CDR3 is CASSGFGRGNEQYF. The DNA of the CDR3 is TGTGCCAGCAGTGGGTTTGGCAGGGGTAACGAGCAGTACTTC.

The chain has TRBV28 and TRBJ2-5; D uncertain. The germline V and J ends were trimmed by 3 bases and 1 base, with 21 bases remaining between them. Germline loops: CDR1 MDHEN, CDR2 SYDVKM. The CDR3 is 18 amino acids. This chain's CDR3 is CASSLSRGLVVSQETQYF. The CDR3 coding sequence is TGTGCCAGCAGTTTGTCCCGTGGCCTAGTCGTTTCCCAAGAGACCCAGTACTTC.

V gene TRBV6-5 combines with J gene TRBJ2-7, with D possibly TRBD1 on 6 matching bases. Germline V gene lookup returns CDR1 MNHEY and CDR2 SVGAGI. This CDR3 spans 11 amino acids. Trimming removed 6 bases at V and 3 bases at J, with 6 bases between. CDR3 sequence: CASRQGYEQYF. CDR3 DNA sequence: TGTGCCAGCAGACAGGGCTACGAGCAGTACTTC.

A single count supports this clone. The chain joins TRBV7-8 to TRBJ1-4, with no clear D. CDR1 is SGHVS, CDR2 FQNEAQ, per germline. Trimming shortened V by 2 bases and J by 6 bases, and 13 bases separated the two germline ends. The CDR3 runs to 15 residues. DNA for the CDR3: TGTGCCAGCAGCTTAAATCGGGCAGCCTATGAAAAACTGTTTTTT. Translation gives CASSLNRAAYEKLFF.

The rearrangement joins TRBV6-5 to TRBJ2-7; D might be TRBD1 (6 bases). CDR1 and CDR2 (germline): MNHEY, SVGAGI. V gave up 6 bases and J gave up 3 bases, with 15 bases separating them. The CDR3 sequence is 14 residues long. CDR3 nucleotides: TGTGCCAGCAGCCCCGGGGACATTATCTACGAGCAGTACTTC. This gives the protein CASSPGDIIYEQYF.

This clone rates as medium-sized. This rearrangement joins TRBV29-1 to TRBJ2-1, with D possibly TRBD2 on 6 matching bases. The V and J ends lost 5 bases and 8 bases respectively, with 19 bases between them. CDR1 SQVTM and CDR2 ANQGSEA come from the germline V gene. CDR3 length equals 14 residues. The CDR3 coding sequence is TGCAGCGTTCTAAAGGGCAGGGAGGCGGATGAGCAGTTCTTC. It specifies CSVLKGREADEQFF.

The rearrangement links TRBV10-1 to TRBJ2-5; D gene unclear. This CDR3 contains 10 residues. From germline, CDR1 is WNHNN and CDR2 SYGVQD (reference sequence). V was shortened by 9 bases and J by 0 bases, with 2 bases between the two germline ends. The chain's CDR3 is CARDQETQYF. The CDR3 bases are TGCGCCAGGGACCAAGAGACCCAGTACTTC.

The chain combines TRBV27 with TRBJ1-4; D gene ambiguous. Trimming took off 5 bases at V and 2 bases at J, with 12 bases between the two ends. Germline assignment: CDR1 MNHEY and CDR2 SMNVEV (reference sequence). CDR3 length: 15 amino acids. The CDR3 coding sequence is TGTGCCAGCAGTCCCGGGCGACGGACTAATGAAAAACTGTTTTTT. As protein: CASSPGRRTNEKLFF.

The rearrangement joins TRBV5-8 to TRBJ1-4; 8 bases fit TRBD1. The ends lost 4 bases at V and 0 bases at J; junction bases unmatched: 5. Per the germline V gene, CDR1 is SGHTS and CDR2 is YDEGEE. There are 16 residues in the CDR3. The CDR3 DNA reads as TGTGCCAGCAGCGTCGGGACAGGATCAACTAATGAAAAACTGTTTTTT. Amino acids: CASSVGTGSTNEKLFF.

The V and J genes are TRBV7-3 and TRBJ1-2; 9 bases agree with TRBD1. Germline loops: CDR1 SGHTA, CDR2 FQGTGA. The CDR3 spans 15 residues. With V trimmed by 3 bases and J by 7 bases, 9 bases remained unmatched. As DNA, the CDR3 is TGTGCCAGCAGCTTGTCTGGGACAGGGAACGGTGGCTACACCTTC. As protein: CASSLSGTGNGGYTF.

Remarks on this clone: Mismatch with germline at one junction end may stem from a read error. V gene TRBV10-3 combines with J gene TRBJ2-2; D assignment may be TRBD1 or TRBD2 (6 bases each). This CDR3 spans 20 amino acids. From germline, CDR1 is ENHRY and CDR2 SYGVKD. This CDR3 reads CAISDPAGRGRFQNTRELFF. DNA for the CDR3: TGTGCCATCAGTGACCCAGCGGGCAGGGGTCGGTTCCAGAACACCAGGGAGCTGTTTTTT.

The CDR3 DNA reads as TGTGCCAGCAGCTTGGTAGGGAACTCGAGGAGGAACACTGAAGCTTTCTTT. It translates to CASSLVGNSRRNTEAFF. This chain joins TRBV5-6 and TRBJ1-1; D is uncertain. The CDR3 contains 17 residues. The germline CDR1 and CDR2 sequences are SGHDT and YYEEEE. Trimming stripped 0 bases from V and 1 base from J, with 16 bases between.

The V call is TRBV6-2 or TRBV6-3, the J call TRBJ2-1, with 10 bases lining up with TRBD2. V shed 0 bases, J shed 7 bases, and the junction held 12 bases outside the gene matches. The CDR3 is made up of 18 amino acids. The germline CDR1 and CDR2 sequences are MNHEY and SVGEGT. The CDR3 protein is CASSYSKGAGGPRNEQFF. DNA of the CDR3: TGTGCCAGCAGTTACTCGAAAGGAGCGGGAGGGCCGAGGAATGAGCAGTTCTTC.

The chain employs TRBV5-1 and TRBJ2-3; 12 bases fit TRBD2. Germline V gene data show CDR1 as SGHRS and CDR2 as YFSETQ. Losses at the gene ends were 3 bases for V and 5 bases for J; bases not matched to a gene: 4. This CDR3 spans 15 amino acids. The CDR3 region has the DNA TGCGCCAGCAGCTATCGGGGACTAGCGGGAGATACGCAGTATTTT. Protein: CASSYRGLAGDTQYF.

The chain uses TRBV10-3 and TRBJ1-5; the D is unclear. V gave up 0 bases and J gave up 6 bases, with 6 bases separating them. CDR3 length: 13 residues. Per the germline V gene, CDR1 is ENHRY and CDR2 is SYGVKD. This CDR3 is CAISESGFQPQHF. CDR3 DNA sequence: TGTGCCATCAGTGAGTCGGGTTTTCAGCCCCAGCATTTT.

The CDR3 sequence is CASSTSQGDGYTF. CDR3 sequence (DNA): TGTGCCAGCAGCACAAGCCAGGGTGATGGCTACACCTTC. V gene TRBV7-9 combines with J gene TRBJ1-2, with D tentatively TRBD1 (5 bases). The V end lost 5 bases, the J end lost 6 bases, and 13 bases lay between the germline ends. Germline CDR1 SEHNR, CDR2 FQNEAQ (reference sequence). There are 13 residues in the CDR3.

This clone was seen just once. The rearrangement joins TRBV5-4 to TRBJ1-2; 8 bases agree with TRBD1. Trimming removed 0 bases from V and 7 bases from J; junction bases left unmatched: 5. The germline V gene has CDR1 SGHNT and CDR2 YYREEE (reference sequence). The CDR3 loop spans 14 amino acids. CDR3 sequence (DNA): TGTGCCAGCAGCTTGGTGGACAGGGCAGGTGGCTACACCTTC. It specifies CASSLVDRAGGYTF.

The chain recombines TRBV30 with TRBJ1-1; TRBD1 might be the D (5 bases). The CDR3 contains 13 residues. Trimming took off 5 bases at V and 0 bases at J, with 10 bases between the two ends. Germline V lookup: CDR1 GTSNPN, CDR2 SVGIG (reference sequence). The CDR3 is CAWGTALNTEAFF. The CDR3 DNA reads as TGTGCCTGGGGGACGGCCCTGAACACTGAAGCTTTCTTT. Based on the CDR3 plus reference TRBV30 and TRBJ1-1, the full variable domain is SQTIHQWPATLVQPVGSPLSLECTVEGTSNPNLYWYRQAAGRGLQLLFYSVGIGQISSEVPQNLSASRPQDRQFILSSKKLLLSDSGFYLCAWGTALNTEAFFGQGTRLTVV.

The count of this clone is one. The rearrangement joins TRBV6-6 to TRBJ2-3; 8 bases line up with TRBD1. CDR3 size: 14 residues. Looked up from germline, CDR1 is MNHNY and CDR2 is SVGAGI (reference sequence). Trimming removed 4 bases from V and 1 base from J; junction bases left unmatched: 1. The CDR3 sequence: CASSLTGGTDTQYF. Here the CDR3 DNA reads TGTGCCAGCAGTTTGACAGGGGGCACAGATACGCAGTATTTT.